This entry concerns a single T cell receptor beta chain. Its antigen is as yet unknown. It was into CD45RA+ naive and CD45RA-negative memory subsets that the CD4+ cells were split. The data derive from a study of shared clonotypes between healthy human individuals. CDR1 SGHTA and CDR2 FQGNSA come from the germline V gene. The CDR3 is made up of 17 amino acids. V shed 1 base and J shed 0 bases, with 13 bases lying between them. Per the authors' pipeline: Filtering was not the same, since immunoSEQ gave junction-only sequences without quality scores. TCRdb's copy holds only in-frame clones and misses some; the assay was immunoSEQ multiplex PCR. D and trimming were read from the DNA, whereas the V and J calls and clone size are those reported in that table. Seen here are over a million clones, 70% to 80% observed once, and the top ten hold roughly 0.55%. Points from the study as a whole: Non-shared clonotypes displayed generation probabilities falling below those of clonotypes present in all four donors.

The sequence was collected from a young man in good health. Some clones in this sample may be carry-over from other donors' samples. Material for sequencing was memory CD4+ T cells from PBMCs. The subset denotes: CD45RA-negative fraction. This chain connects TRBV7-2 to TRBJ1-5, with D possibly TRBD1 on 6 matching bases. The CDR3 nucleotides are TGTGCCAGCAGCTTAGTAGAAGGAGGGGGTAGCAATCAGCCCCAGCATTTT. Translated: CASSLVEGGGSNQPQHF.